This TCR beta chain stems from a study of cytomegalovirus exposure and HLA in healthy donors. General study results and limits: CMV serostatus was the sole immune exposure data available.

The CDR3 is made up of 15 amino acids. Looked up from germline, CDR1 is SGHRS and CDR2 is YFSETQ. Deletions cut 0 bases from V and 7 bases from J, with 14 bases between. The PCR ran on 60 Vbeta and 13 Jbeta primers. Sequenced by immunoSEQ multiplex PCR; TCRdb stores in-frame clones only, minus some. The sample shows approximately 160,000 clones, approximately 62% of them seen only once. A remark on this clone: The target antigen is unknown.

Sequenced material: PBMCs. This chain uses TRBV5-1 with TRBJ2-1, with D maybe TRBD1 (6 bases). The sequence came from a man aged 45 to 65 in good health and CMV-seronegative. CDR3 protein: CASSLALGARNEQFF. In nucleotides, the CDR3 is TGCGCCAGCAGCTTGGCTCTGGGGGCGAGGAATGAGCAGTTCTTC.